These 11 T cell receptor beta chains share one sample of origin, sequenced in a study of T-cell memory formation after mild COVID-19. Using its own MiXCR run on the 5' RACE reads, TCRdb lists one record per CDR3 protein. The table includes around 370,000 distinct CDR3 sequences, 20% to 25% detected once. Sequenced: PBMCs or a T cell subset sorted from them (not recorded which). All receptors derive from an adult woman who had mild COVID-19 (a few samples of this study predate the infection). Cell type and time point are not known.

This clonotype appeared a few times. The chain employs TRBV5-1 and TRBJ2-7; 10 positions match TRBD1. The CDR3 is made up of 15 amino acids. Germline CDR1 SGHRS, CDR2 YFSETQ. With V trimmed by 4 bases and J by 0 bases, 4 bases remained unmatched. The CDR3 DNA reads TGCGCCAGCAGCCGTGGGGACAGGGGCTCCTACGAGCAGTACTTC. It encodes CASSRGDRGSYEQYF.

DNA of the CDR3: TGTGCCAGCAGCTTGTTCCTAGCGGGGGGGCGCAATGAGCAGTTCTTC. Translating gives CASSLFLAGGRNEQFF. The chain carries TRBV5-4 and TRBJ2-1; 12 bases map to TRBD2. V was pared by 1 base and J by 6 bases, with 5 bases of the junction left unmatched. Germline V gives CDR1 SGHNT, CDR2 YYREEE (reference sequence). The CDR3 covers 16 residues.

This clonotype has a handful of counts. A read error may produce the germline difference seen at one junction end. This chain links TRBV7-9 with TRBJ1-1, with 9 bases aligning to TRBD1. Germline values: CDR1 SEHNR, CDR2 FQNEAQ (reference sequence). This CDR3 spans 16 amino acids. This chain's CDR3 is CASRTQIQGANAEAFF. As DNA, the CDR3 is TGTGCCAGCAGGACCCAGATACAGGGGGCGAACGCTGAAGCTTTCTTT.

The sample holds a few counts of this clonotype. CDR3 protein: CSARSDTSTDTQYF. CDR3 DNA sequence: TGCAGTGCTAGATCGGACACCTCCACAGATACGCAGTATTTT. The rearrangement joins TRBV20-1 to TRBJ2-3; D is perhaps TRBD1 (5 bases). The germline gives CDR1 DFQATT, CDR2 SNEGSKA (reference sequence). The CDR3 is made up of 14 amino acids. Between the trimmed V and J ends, which lost 2 bases and 2 bases, there was a span of 11 bases.

The rearrangement uses TRBV7-9 and TRBJ2-7, with 7 bases matching TRBD1. CDR1 and CDR2 (germline): SEHNR, FQNEAQ (reference sequence). V shed 4 bases and J 2 bases; nucleotides not matched to a gene: 5. This CDR3 has 14 amino acids. CDR3 sequence (DNA): TGTGCCAGCAGCTGGACAGGTGGAGCCTACGAGCAGTACTTC. Protein product: CASSWTGGAYEQYF.

This chain joins TRBV3-1 and TRBJ2-5, with TRBD2 matching over 8 bases. The CDR3 has 16 residues. Germline CDR1 and CDR2: LGHDT and YNNKEL (reference sequence). J lost 4 bases, V lost 0 bases, and 7 bases had no gene match. Here the CDR3 reads CASSQDPGGPGETQYF. The CDR3 nucleotides read TGTGCCAGCAGCCAAGATCCGGGGGGGCCGGGAGAGACCCAGTACTTC.

This clonotype has only a few counts. The V call is TRBV4-1, the J call TRBJ2-7; tentative D call: TRBD1 (5 bases). CDR1 is MGHRA, CDR2 YSYEKL, per germline. The CDR3 consists of 14 residues. Trimming removed 1 base from V and 7 bases from J, with 14 bases in between. The CDR3 DNA sequence: TGCGCCAGCAGCCAAGTGGGTGGTAAGGGGGAGCAGTACTTC. Amino acid sequence: CASSQVGGKGEQYF.

The gene calls are TRBV2 and TRBJ2-3; no reliable D call. V lost 7 bases and J lost 4, with 12 bases in between. The CDR3 sequence is 13 residues long. CDR1 and CDR2 from the germline V gene are SNHLY and FYNNEI. The CDR3 protein is CASTPVPADTQYF. For the CDR3, the DNA is TGTGCCAGCACTCCCGTTCCGGCAGATACGCAGTATTTT.

The CDR3 is CASSYGQGDFYGYTF. In DNA, the CDR3 is TGTGCCAGCAGTTACGGACAGGGGGATTTCTATGGCTACACCTTC. The chain recombines TRBV6-5 with TRBJ1-2; 10 positions match TRBD1. J gave up 4 bases and V 2 bases, and 4 bases lay outside the gene matches. In germline, CDR1 is MNHEY, CDR2 SVGAGI. This CDR3 comprises 15 residues.

The J gene is TRBJ1-1, the V gene TRBV28; 7 positions agree with TRBD1. The germline V gene has CDR1 MDHEN and CDR2 SYDVKM. Trimming took 6 bases from V and 10 from J; bases not matched to a gene: 5. The CDR3 loop spans 11 amino acids. The CDR3, as DNA: TGTGCCAGCAGCCAACAGGGGAGAGCTTTCTTT. Its protein product is CASSQQGRAFF.

In its sample, this clonotype was seen a few times. The rearrangement links TRBV25-1 to TRBJ1-5, with D unclear. This CDR3 has 13 amino acids. CDR1 and CDR2 from the germline V gene are MGHDK and SYGVNS. With 8 bases removed from V and 2 bases from J, the gap between germline ends came to 10 bases. The DNA of the CDR3 is TGTGCCAGCCCCCCTTTGGGCAATCAGCCCCAGCATTTT. As protein: CASPPLGNQPQHF.